This is a list of T cell receptor beta chains from one sample in a study of T cell responses to AZD1222 COVID-19 vaccine. The protocol was immunoSEQ multiplex PCR, while the TCRdb copy is restricted to in-frame clones and leaves out a portion. This sample has some 180,000 clones, with 85% to 95% found just once. The sequences come from peripheral blood, collected 28 days after the second AZD1222 dose. Every receptor here comes from an adult who received the AZD1222 COVID-19 vaccine. The CDR3 runs from the conserved cysteine through the conserved F or W. Each record gives: clone size, D gene, CDR3 length, V gene, J gene, CDR3 protein, CDR3 DNA. A D gene is named only where the DNA matches it firmly. Clone size is not always given. Where it is, it says once, few, many or a class for expanded clones.

NA	NA	16	TRBV10-3	TRBJ1-6	CAISERQDSANSPLHF	TGTGCCATCAGTGAACGACAGGATTCTGCGAATTCACCCCTCCACTTT
NA	NA	17	TRBV5-1	TRBJ2-3	CASIPGVGLASTDTQYF	TGCGCCAGCATCCCGGGGGTGGGGCTAGCAAGCACAGATACGCAGTATTTT
NA	TRBD1	16	TRBV9	TRBJ2-2	CASSSRTGTRTGELFF	TGTGCCAGCAGCTCGCGGACAGGAACGAGAACCGGGGAGCTGTTTTTT
once	NA	15	TRBV2	TRBJ1-5	CASTNIGEGGQPQHF	TGTGCCAGCACCAACATCGGGGAGGGAGGTCAGCCCCAGCATTTT
NA	NA	16	TRBV5-1	TRBJ2-2	CASSLASRGQPGELFF	TGCGCCAGCAGCTTGGCGAGCAGGGGTCAACCCGGGGAGCTGTTTTTT
NA	TRBD1	14	TRBV7-9	TRBJ1-4	CASSPGQGAEKLFF	TGTGCCAGCAGCCCGGGACAGGGGGCGGAAAAACTGTTTTTT
NA	NA	14	TRBV10-1	TRBJ2-5	CASSVQGCQETQYF	TGCGCCAGCAGCGTACAGGGTTGCCAAGAGACCCAGTACTTC
NA	NA	15	TRBV5-1	TRBJ1-6	CASSLTGPGNSPLHF	TGCGCCAGCAGCTTAACAGGACCCGGTAATTCACCCCTCCACTTT
NA	TRBD1	13	TRBV19	TRBJ2-7	CASTSGQGDEQYF	TGTGCCAGTACTTCTGGACAGGGGGACGAGCAGTACTTC
NA	NA	14	TRBV7-2	TRBJ2-3	CASSLGQTTDTQYF	TGTGCCAGCAGCCTAGGACAGACAACAGATACGCAGTATTTT
NA	NA	11	TRBV5-1	TRBJ1-2	CASRAGFGYTF	TGCGCCAGCAGGGCAGGTTTCGGCTACACCTTC
NA	NA	14	TRBV19	TRBJ1-2	CASSDDPGTYGYTF	TGTGCCAGTAGTGACGATCCGGGGACCTATGGCTACACCTTC
NA	NA	11	TRBV3-1/TRBV3-2	TRBJ2-1	CASSQGDEQFF	TGTGCCAGCAGCCAAGGAGATGAGCAGTTCTTC
NA	TRBD1	12	TRBV5-1	TRBJ2-1	CASSGKNRGQFF	TGCGCCAGCAGCGGGAAAAACAGGGGCCAGTTCTTC
NA	NA	15	TRBV9	TRBJ1-2	CASSPGEGLNYGYTF	TGTGCCAGCAGCCCCGGGGAGGGATTGAACTATGGCTACACCTTC
NA	NA	11	TRBV20-1	TRBJ2-7	CSAPVDYEQYF	TGCAGTGCCCCGGTTGACTACGAGCAGTACTTC
NA	NA	13	TRBV29-1	TRBJ2-5	CSVGDGVQETQYF	TGCAGCGTAGGGGACGGGGTACAAGAGACCCAGTACTTC
NA	NA	15	TRBV27	TRBJ2-1	CASSLFSETYNEQFF	TGTGCCAGCAGTTTATTTTCAGAGACCTACAATGAGCAGTTCTTC